Listed here are 5 T cell receptor beta chains from one sample, sequenced in a study of shared clonotypes between healthy human individuals. Some clones are missing from TCRdb's copy, which holds only in-frame ones; the method was immunoSEQ multiplex PCR. In the table there are roughly 810,000 clones, roughly 96% of which are singletons. The naive CD8 subset, CD45RO-negative cells positively selected for CCR7, excluded terminally differentiated effector memory CD45RA+ cells. Sequencing was performed on naive CD8+ T cells sorted from blood. The receptors originated from a man aged 25-45 years in good health.

The chain employs TRBV10-3 and TRBJ2-5; D call uncertain. This CDR3 is built from 14 residues. Germline-derived CDR1 and CDR2 are ENHRY and SYGVKD. V was trimmed by 2 bases and J by 2 bases, leaving 9 bases between them. The CDR3, as DNA: TGTGCCATCAGTGAGGACTTAACTCAAGAGACCCAGTACTTC. Amino acids: CAISEDLTQETQYF.

V usage is TRBV5-4 and J usage is TRBJ2-7; 10 positions match TRBD1. V dropped 7 bases and J dropped 7; count of bases not matched to a gene: 11. CDR3 length: 14 amino acids. CDR1 and CDR2 from the germline V gene are SGHNT and YYREEE (reference sequence). The CDR3 DNA reads as TGTGCCAGCGGCTCCGGGACAGGGGAGTTGGAGCAGTACTTC. Protein sequence: CASGSGTGELEQYF.

The chain combines TRBV5-1 with TRBJ2-7, with TRBD2 as a possible D gene (5 bases). V was shortened by 0 bases and J by 1 base, with 14 bases between the two germline ends. The CDR3 is 16 amino acids. Germline V lookup: CDR1 SGHRS, CDR2 YFSETQ. The CDR3 region is CASSLGGFRESYEQYF. For the CDR3, the DNA is TGCGCCAGCAGCTTGGGAGGCTTTAGGGAGTCCTACGAGCAGTACTTC.

The CDR3 DNA sequence: TGTGCCAGCAGCGTAGTGTCTAGCGGGGAACGCACAGATACGCAGTATTTT. It yields the protein CASSVVSSGERTDTQYF. The V gene is TRBV9, the J gene TRBJ2-3, with TRBD2 identical over 9 bases. The CDR3 runs to 17 residues. The germline gives CDR1 SGDLS, CDR2 YYNGEE. J gave up 1 base and V 0 bases, and 6 bases lay outside the gene matches.

Concerning this clone itself: Other DNA sequences in this sample translate to the same CDR3. This sequence joins TRBV18 and TRBJ2-7, with TRBD2 matching 9 bases. Germline CDR1 and CDR2: KGHSH and LQKENI. The junction had 0 bases not matched to a gene; V was cut back by 0 bases and J by 0 bases. This CDR3 is built from 15 residues. Here the CDR3 reads CASSPPGLASYEQYF. The CDR3 DNA sequence: TGTGCCAGCTCACCACCGGGACTAGCCTCCTACGAGCAGTACTTC.